The 10 T cell receptor beta chains listed next were all sequenced from one sample in a study of identical twins listed by TCRdb under 2016. The method behind the library was 5' RACE. The sequencer listed for this sample is Illumina HiSeq 2000. TCRdb reran the public reads through fastp at Q25 and MiXCR, keeping productive beta chains. Rows with a matching CDR3 protein are joined into one entry that keeps the most common DNA and genes. Recorded for this sample are around 1.7 million distinct CDR3 sequences; about 32% of them occurred a single time. More than 0.25% of the sample lies in the top ten. The source material was cord blood. These receptors were obtained from a newborn girl in good health.

Worth noting for this clonotype: A much larger clone differs from this one at a single base, so this may be a read error. The V gene is TRBV4-1, the J gene TRBJ2-3; D gene unclear. The V gene's germline CDR1 is MGHRA and CDR2 YSYEKL. The CDR3 loop spans 13 amino acids. With 1 base removed from V and 6 bases from J, the gap between germline ends came to 8 bases. The CDR3 DNA reads as TGCGCCAGCAGCCAAGGCTCCCGGGATACGCAGTATTTT. It codes for CASSQGSRDTQYF.

The table lists this clonotype with a few counts. This rearrangement joins TRBV2 to TRBJ2-7; D might be TRBD2 (5 bases). The germline V gene encodes CDR1 SNHLY and CDR2 FYNNEI. The CDR3 runs to 13 residues. The V and J ends lost 2 bases and 6 bases respectively, with 11 bases between them. The CDR3 nucleotides are TGTGCCAGCAGTGAAAGGCTAGGGAGCGAGCAGTACTTC. Translated: CASSERLGSEQYF.

The chain is built from TRBV29-1 and TRBJ1-4, with 8 bases identical to TRBD1. The germline gives CDR1 SQVTM, CDR2 ANQGSEA. Trimming took 5 bases from V and 7 from J; bases not matched to a gene: 9. The CDR3 extends over 14 amino acids. The CDR3 DNA reads as TGCAGCGTTCACCACAGGGGGGTGGTTGAAAAACTGTTTTTT. Its translation is CSVHHRGVVEKLFF.

This clonotype was recorded a few times. V is TRBV12-3 or TRBV12-4 and J is TRBJ2-3, with D perhaps given as TRBD1 or TRBD2 (5 bases each). V was shortened by 6 bases and J by 4 bases, with 17 bases between the two germline ends. This CDR3 is 15 amino acids long. In nucleotides, the CDR3 is TGTGCCAGCAGCCCCGGGACCTGGGGGTCAGATACGCAGTATTTT. This translates into CASSPGTWGSDTQYF.

This clonotype has a handful of counts. The J gene is TRBJ2-1, the V gene TRBV20-1; 8 bases match TRBD2. CDR3 length equals 14 residues. V dropped 6 bases and J dropped 7; count of bases not matched to a gene: 11. The germline CDR1 and CDR2 sequences are DFQATT and SNEGSKA (reference sequence). CDR3 bases: TGCAGTGCGATTTACGGGGGGGCGCGGAATGAGCAGTTCTTC. It codes for CSAIYGGARNEQFF.

This clonotype was detected only a few times. V is TRBV6-5 and J is TRBJ2-5; 11 nucleotides agree with TRBD2. The germline CDR1 and CDR2 sequences are MNHEY and SVGAGI. The CDR3 spans 15 residues. V shed 2 bases, J shed 3 bases, and the junction held 2 bases outside the gene matches. The CDR3 region is CASSYPTSGKETQYF. CDR3 coding DNA: TGTGCCAGCAGTTACCCGACTAGCGGGAAAGAGACCCAGTACTTC.

This clonotype was counted once. V is TRBV5-1 and J is TRBJ2-2; perhaps TRBD2 as D (6 bases). CDR1 is SGHRS, CDR2 YFSETQ, per germline. V was cut by 3 bases and J by 4 bases, with 13 bases left in between. The CDR3 has 15 residues. CDR3 DNA sequence: TGCGCCAGCAGCTCCCCCGGGGGTTCCACCGGGGAGCTGTTTTTT. Its protein product is CASSSPGGSTGELFF. The variable domain in full, with the rest retrieved from reference TRBV5-1 and TRBJ2-2, is KAGVTQTPRYLIKTRGQQVTLSCSPISGHRSVSWYQQTPGQGLQFLFEYFSETQRNKGNFPGRFSGRQFSNSRSEMNVSTLELGDSALYLCASSSPGGSTGELFFGEGSRLTVL.

This clonotype was found a few times. The chain joins TRBV20-1 to TRBJ1-2; 10 nucleotides agree with TRBD1. Germline CDR1 is DFQATT and CDR2 is SNEGSKA (reference sequence). Trimming removed 0 bases from V and 13 bases from J; junction bases left unmatched: 8. The CDR3 contains 13 residues. DNA for the CDR3: TGCAGTGCTAGAGACCCGGGACAGGGGATGGGCACCTTC. The encoded protein is CSARDPGQGMGTF.

The V gene is TRBV25-1, the J gene TRBJ1-6, with D tentatively TRBD1 (6 bases). V lost 5 bases to trimming and J lost 9 bases, with 17 bases between them. CDR1 and CDR2 (germline): MGHDK, SYGVNS. This CDR3 spans 15 amino acids. DNA of the CDR3: TGTGCCAGCAGTCCCTCCCAGGGGCTGAGTTCACCCCTCCACTTT. The encoded protein is CASSPSQGLSSPLHF.

The sample holds a few counts of this clonotype. The chain is built from TRBV12-3 or TRBV12-4 and TRBJ1-2; 7 nucleotides align to TRBD1. The CDR3 runs to 15 residues. J gave up 4 bases and V 6 bases, and 11 bases lay outside the gene matches. DNA of the CDR3: TGTGCCAGCAGCCCCGCTCAACAGGGGTCCTATGGCTACACCTTC. Its translation: CASSPAQQGSYGYTF.